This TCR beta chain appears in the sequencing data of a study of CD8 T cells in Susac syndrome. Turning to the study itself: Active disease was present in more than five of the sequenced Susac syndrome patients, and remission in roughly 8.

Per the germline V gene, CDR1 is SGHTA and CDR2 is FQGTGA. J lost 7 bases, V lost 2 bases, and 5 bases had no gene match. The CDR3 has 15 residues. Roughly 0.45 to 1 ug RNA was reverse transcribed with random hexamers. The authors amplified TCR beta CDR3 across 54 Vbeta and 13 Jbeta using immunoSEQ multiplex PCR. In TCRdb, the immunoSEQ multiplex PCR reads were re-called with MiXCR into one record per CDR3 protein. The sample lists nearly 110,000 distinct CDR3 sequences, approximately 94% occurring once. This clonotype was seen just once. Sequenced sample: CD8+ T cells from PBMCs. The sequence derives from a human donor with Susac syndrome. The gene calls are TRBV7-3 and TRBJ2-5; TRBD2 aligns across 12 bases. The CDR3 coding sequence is TGTGCCAGCAGCTTACGGACTAGCGGGGAAGGGACCCAGTACTTC. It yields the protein CASSLRTSGEGTQYF.